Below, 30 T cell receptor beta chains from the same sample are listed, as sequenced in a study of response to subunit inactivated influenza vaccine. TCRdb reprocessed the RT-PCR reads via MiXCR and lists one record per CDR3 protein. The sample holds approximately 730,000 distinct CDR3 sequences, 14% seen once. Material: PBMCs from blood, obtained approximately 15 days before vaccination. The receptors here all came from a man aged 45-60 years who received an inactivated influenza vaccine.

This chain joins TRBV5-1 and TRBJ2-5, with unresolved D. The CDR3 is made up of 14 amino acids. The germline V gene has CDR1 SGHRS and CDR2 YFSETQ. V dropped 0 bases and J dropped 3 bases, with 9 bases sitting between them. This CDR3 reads CASSLGQNKETQYF. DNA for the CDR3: TGCGCCAGCAGCTTGGGGCAGAATAAAGAGACCCAGTACTTC.

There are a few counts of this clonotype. The CDR3 DNA is TGTGCCAGCAGCTCCCCCCAGGGGCGAGAGGCTGAAGCTTTCTTT. Encoded protein: CASSSPQGREAEAFF. The chain combines TRBV7-9 with TRBJ1-1, with D perhaps matching TRBD1 (6 bases). CDR1 is SEHNR, CDR2 FQNEAQ, per germline (reference sequence). The CDR3 contains 15 residues. The V gene lost 4 bases and the J gene lost 6 bases, with 18 bases spanning the gap.

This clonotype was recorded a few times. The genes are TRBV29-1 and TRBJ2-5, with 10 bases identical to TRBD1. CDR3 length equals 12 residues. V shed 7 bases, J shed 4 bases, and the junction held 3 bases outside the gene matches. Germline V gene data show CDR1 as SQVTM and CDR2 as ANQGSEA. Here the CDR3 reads CSGGQGVETQYF. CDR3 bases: TGCAGCGGCGGACAGGGGGTAGAGACCCAGTACTTC.

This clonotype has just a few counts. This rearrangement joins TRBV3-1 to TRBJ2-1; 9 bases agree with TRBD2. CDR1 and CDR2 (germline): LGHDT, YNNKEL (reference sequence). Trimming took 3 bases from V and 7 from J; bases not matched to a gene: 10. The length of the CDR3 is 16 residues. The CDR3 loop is CASSHAPASGGNEQFF. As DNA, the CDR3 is TGTGCCAGCAGCCACGCCCCCGCCAGCGGGGGGAATGAGCAGTTCTTC.

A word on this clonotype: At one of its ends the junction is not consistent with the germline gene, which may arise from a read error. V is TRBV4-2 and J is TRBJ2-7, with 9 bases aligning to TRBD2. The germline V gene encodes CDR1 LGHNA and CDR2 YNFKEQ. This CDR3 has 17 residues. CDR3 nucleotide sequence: TGTGCCAGCAGCCAAGATTGGGCGGGAGGGCCCTCCAACGAGCAGTACTTC. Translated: CASSQDWAGGPSNEQYF.

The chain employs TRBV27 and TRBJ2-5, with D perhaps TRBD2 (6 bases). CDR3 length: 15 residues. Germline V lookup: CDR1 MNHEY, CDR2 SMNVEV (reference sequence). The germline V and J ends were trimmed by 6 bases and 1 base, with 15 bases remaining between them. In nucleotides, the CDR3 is TGTGCCAGCAGACCGACTAGACTCCCCCAAGAGACCCAGTACTTC. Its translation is CASRPTRLPQETQYF.

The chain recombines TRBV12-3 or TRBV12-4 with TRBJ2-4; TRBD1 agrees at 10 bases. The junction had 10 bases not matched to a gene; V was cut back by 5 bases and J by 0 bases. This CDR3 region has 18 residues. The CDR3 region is CASSTDRGRRLAKNIQYF. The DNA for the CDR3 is TGTGCCAGCAGTACAGACAGGGGGCGGCGGCTAGCCAAAAACATTCAGTACTTC.

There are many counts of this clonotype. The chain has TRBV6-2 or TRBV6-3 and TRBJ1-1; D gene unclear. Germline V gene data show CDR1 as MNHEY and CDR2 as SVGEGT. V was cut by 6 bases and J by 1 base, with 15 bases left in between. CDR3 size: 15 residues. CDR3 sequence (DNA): TGTGCCAGCAGGGAATGGCAGGATAAGAACACTGAAGCTTTCTTT. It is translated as CASREWQDKNTEAFF.

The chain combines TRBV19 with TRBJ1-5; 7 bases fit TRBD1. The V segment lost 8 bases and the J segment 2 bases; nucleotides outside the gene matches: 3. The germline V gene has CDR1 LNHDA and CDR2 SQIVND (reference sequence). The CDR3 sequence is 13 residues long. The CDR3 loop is CASLDRGNQPQHF. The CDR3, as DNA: TGTGCCAGTCTTGACAGGGGCAATCAGCCCCAGCATTTT.

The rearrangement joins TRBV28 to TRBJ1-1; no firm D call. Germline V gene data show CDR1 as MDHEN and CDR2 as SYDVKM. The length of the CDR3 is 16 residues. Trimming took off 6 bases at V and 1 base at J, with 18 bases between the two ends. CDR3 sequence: CASRPLHIAKNTEAFF. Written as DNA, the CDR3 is TGTGCCAGCAGACCCCTACACATAGCCAAGAACACTGAAGCTTTCTTT.

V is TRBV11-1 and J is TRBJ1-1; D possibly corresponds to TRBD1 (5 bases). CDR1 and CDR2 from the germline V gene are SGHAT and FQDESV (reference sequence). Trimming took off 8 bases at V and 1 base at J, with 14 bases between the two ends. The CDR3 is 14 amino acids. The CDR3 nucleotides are TGTGCCAGCTCCCGGGGGTCTAGGAACACTGAAGCTTTCTTT. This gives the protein CASSRGSRNTEAFF.

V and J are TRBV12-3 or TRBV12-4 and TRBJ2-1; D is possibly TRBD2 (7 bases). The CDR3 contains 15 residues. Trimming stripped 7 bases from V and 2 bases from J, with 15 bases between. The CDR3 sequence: CASKGGGTTYNEQFF. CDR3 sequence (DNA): TGTGCCAGCAAGGGGGGCGGGACTACCTACAATGAGCAGTTCTTC.

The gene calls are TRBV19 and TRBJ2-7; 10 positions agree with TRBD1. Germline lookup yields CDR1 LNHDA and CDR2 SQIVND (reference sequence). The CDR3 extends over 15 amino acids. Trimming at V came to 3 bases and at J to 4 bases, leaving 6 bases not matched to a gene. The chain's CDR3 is CASSISGQGSYEQYF. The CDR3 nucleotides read TGTGCCAGTAGTATTTCGGGACAGGGGAGTTACGAGCAGTACTTC.

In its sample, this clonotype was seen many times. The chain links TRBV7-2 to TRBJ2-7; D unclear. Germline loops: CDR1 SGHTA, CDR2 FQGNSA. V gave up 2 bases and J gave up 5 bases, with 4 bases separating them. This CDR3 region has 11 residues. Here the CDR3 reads CASSLLNEQYF. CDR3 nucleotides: TGTGCCAGCAGCTTACTAAACGAGCAGTACTTC.

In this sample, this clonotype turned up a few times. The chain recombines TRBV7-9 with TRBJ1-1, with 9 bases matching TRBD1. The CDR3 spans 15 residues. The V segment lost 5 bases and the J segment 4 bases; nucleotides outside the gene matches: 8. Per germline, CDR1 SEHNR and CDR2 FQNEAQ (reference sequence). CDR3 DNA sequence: TGTGCCAGCAGCCCCGGGACAGGGCCTCCCACTGAAGCTTTCTTT. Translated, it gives CASSPGTGPPTEAFF.

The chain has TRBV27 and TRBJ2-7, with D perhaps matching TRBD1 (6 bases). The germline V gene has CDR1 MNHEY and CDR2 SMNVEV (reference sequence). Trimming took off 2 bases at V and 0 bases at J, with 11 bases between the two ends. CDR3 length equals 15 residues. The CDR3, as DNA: TGTGCCAGCAGTTTACAGGGGACGAGCTCCTACGAGCAGTACTTC. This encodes CASSLQGTSSYEQYF.

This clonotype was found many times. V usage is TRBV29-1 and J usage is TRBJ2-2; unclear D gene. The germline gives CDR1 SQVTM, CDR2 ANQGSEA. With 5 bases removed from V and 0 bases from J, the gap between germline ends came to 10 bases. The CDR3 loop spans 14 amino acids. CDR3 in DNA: TGCAGCGTTATTGGTCTGGCGAACACCGGGGAGCTGTTTTTT. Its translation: CSVIGLANTGELFF.

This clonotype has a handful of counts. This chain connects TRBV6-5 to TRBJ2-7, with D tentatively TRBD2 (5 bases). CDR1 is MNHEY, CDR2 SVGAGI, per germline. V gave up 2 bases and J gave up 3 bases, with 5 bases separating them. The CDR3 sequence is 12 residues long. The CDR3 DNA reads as TGTGCCAGCAGTTACGAGGGCTACGAGCAGTACTTC. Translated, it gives CASSYEGYEQYF.

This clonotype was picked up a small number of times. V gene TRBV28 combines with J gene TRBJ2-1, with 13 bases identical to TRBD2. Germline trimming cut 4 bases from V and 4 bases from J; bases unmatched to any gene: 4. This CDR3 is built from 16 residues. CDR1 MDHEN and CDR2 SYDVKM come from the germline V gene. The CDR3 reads CASSSTSGRRYNEQFF. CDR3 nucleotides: TGTGCCAGCAGTTCGACTAGCGGGAGGAGATACAATGAGCAGTTCTTC.

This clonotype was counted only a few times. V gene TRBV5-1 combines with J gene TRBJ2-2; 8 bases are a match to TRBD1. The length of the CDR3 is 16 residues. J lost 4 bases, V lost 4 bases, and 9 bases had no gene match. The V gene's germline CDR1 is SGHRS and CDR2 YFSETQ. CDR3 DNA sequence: TGCGCCAGCAGCAAAGGACAGGGCGGTTTCACCGGGGAGCTGTTTTTT. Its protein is CASSKGQGGFTGELFF. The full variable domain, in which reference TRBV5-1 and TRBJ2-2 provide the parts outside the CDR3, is KAGVTQTPRYLIKTRGQQVTLSCSPISGHRSVSWYQQTPGQGLQFLFEYFSETQRNKGNFPGRFSGRQFSNSRSEMNVSTLELGDSALYLCASSKGQGGFTGELFFGEGSRLTVL.

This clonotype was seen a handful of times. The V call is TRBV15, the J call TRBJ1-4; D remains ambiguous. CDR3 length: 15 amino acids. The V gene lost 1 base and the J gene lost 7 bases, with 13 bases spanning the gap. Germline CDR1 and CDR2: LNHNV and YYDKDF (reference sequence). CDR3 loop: CATSRGIRVGEKLFF. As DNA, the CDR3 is TGTGCCACCAGCAGAGGAATTAGGGTCGGTGAAAAACTGTTTTTT.

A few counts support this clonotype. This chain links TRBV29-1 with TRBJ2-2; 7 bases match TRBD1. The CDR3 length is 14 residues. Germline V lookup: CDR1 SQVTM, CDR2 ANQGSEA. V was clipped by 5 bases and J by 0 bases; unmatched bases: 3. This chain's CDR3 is CSVMGQPNTGELFF. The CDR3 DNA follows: TGCAGCGTTATGGGACAGCCGAACACCGGGGAGCTGTTTTTT.

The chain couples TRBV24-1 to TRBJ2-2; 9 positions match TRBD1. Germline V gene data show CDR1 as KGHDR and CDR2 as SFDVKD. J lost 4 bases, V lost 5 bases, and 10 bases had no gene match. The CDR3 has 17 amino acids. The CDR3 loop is CATSGTWVTGGTGELFF. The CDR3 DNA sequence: TGTGCCACCAGTGGGACGTGGGTGACAGGGGGCACCGGGGAGCTGTTTTTT.

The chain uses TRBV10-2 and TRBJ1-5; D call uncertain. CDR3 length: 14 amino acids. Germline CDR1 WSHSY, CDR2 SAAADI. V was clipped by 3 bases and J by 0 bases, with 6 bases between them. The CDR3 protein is CASSDYPSNQPQHF. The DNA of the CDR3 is TGCGCCAGCAGTGACTATCCTAGCAATCAGCCCCAGCATTTT.

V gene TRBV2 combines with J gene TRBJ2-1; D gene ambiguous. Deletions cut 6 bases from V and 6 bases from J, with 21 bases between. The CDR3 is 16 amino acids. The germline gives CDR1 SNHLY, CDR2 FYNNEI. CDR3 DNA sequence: TGTGCCAGCAGCCGAAGGTGGGGTCAGAGCCTCAATGAGCAGTTCTTC. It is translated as CASSRRWGQSLNEQFF.

The CDR3 DNA is TGTGCCAGCAGTTTTCTAAAGAGCGGGAGCGGGGAGACCCAGTACTTC. Encoded protein: CASSFLKSGSGETQYF. This chain connects TRBV28 to TRBJ2-5, with 8 bases fitting TRBD2. The CDR3 has 16 residues. V gave up 3 bases and J gave up 5 bases; unmatched junction bases: 11. The germline CDR1 and CDR2 sequences are MDHEN and SYDVKM.

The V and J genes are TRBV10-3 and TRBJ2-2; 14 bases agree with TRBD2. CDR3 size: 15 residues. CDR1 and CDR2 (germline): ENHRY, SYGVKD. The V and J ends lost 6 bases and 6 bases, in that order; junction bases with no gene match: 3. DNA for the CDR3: TGTGCCATCAGGGGACTAGCGGGAGAATCCGGGGAGCTGTTTTTT. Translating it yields CAIRGLAGESGELFF.

The CDR3 nucleotides read TGTGCCAGCACCCTATTGGGGGGCCAACAAGAGACCCAGTACTTC. Residues: CASTLLGGQQETQYF. The V call is TRBV7-9, the J call TRBJ2-5; D may correspond to TRBD1 or TRBD2 (6 bases each). The CDR3 has 15 residues. V shed 7 bases and J shed 2 bases, with 17 bases lying between them. CDR1 SEHNR and CDR2 FQNEAQ come from the germline V gene (reference sequence).

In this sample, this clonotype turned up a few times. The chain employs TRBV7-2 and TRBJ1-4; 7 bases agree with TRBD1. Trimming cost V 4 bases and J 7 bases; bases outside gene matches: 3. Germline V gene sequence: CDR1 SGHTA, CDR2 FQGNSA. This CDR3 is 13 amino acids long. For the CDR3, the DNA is TGTGCCAGCAGCTCTGACAGGGTTGAAAAACTGTTTTTT. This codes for CASSSDRVEKLFF.

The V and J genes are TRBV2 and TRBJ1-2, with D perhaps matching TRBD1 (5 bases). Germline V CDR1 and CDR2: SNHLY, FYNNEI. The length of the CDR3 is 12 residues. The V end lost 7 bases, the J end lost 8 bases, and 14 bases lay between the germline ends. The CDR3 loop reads CASTDPDRGYTF. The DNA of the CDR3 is TGTGCCAGCACCGACCCTGACAGAGGCTACACCTTC.